This TCR beta chain is from a study of PD-1 blockade in classical Hodgkin lymphoma (dated by TCRdb to 2019 to 2021). Concerning the study at large: A peripheral blood immune signature of response to PD-1 blockade in classical Hodgkin lymphoma was defined using TCR beta sequencing and CyTOF.

A remark on this clone: It lacks a known antigen. Base qualities are not at hand, and no much larger clone is one base apart.

Genomic DNA was extracted with the Qiagen DNeasy kit from unsorted PBMCs and from negatively selected CD4+ and CD8+ fractions. TCR beta CDR3 regions were subjected to amplification by immunoSEQ multiplex PCR with primers that anneal to V and J segments. A synthetic immune receptor repertoire was used to minimize amplification bias, and remaining bias was computationally removed after sequencing. Processing in the source paper ran as follows. Repertoire diversity was quantified as the Shannon entropy index using custom Python scripts. Unsorted, CD4+ and CD8+ repertoires were analyzed separately, except in combined analyses where CD4+ and CD8+ sequences were merged in silico. The table comes from immuneACCESS by way of TCRdb, which keeps in-frame sequences with V and J called. Part of the clones is missing from these tables; in studies checked, under half for an unresolved V gene and the rest for unknown reasons. V, J and clone size are those of that table, while D and trimming were read from the DNA. Counted in this sample were 20,000 to 25,000 clones; approximately 94% of them appeared once. The ten largest make up about 5% of the sample.

The CDR3 spans 11 residues, from the cysteine through the phenylalanine. Only the CDR3 DNA stays, 33 bases, in frame from base 1. V is cut by 3 bases and J by 7 bases, and the space between the germline ends is 7 bases. CDR1 and CDR2 were assigned from the germline V gene as SGHAT and FQNNGV. Broader findings and caveats from the paper: The study covered only a single clinical trial cohort, and the causes of the repertoire differences, possibly disease activity or prior therapy, were still not defined. Newly diagnosed patients were reported to have lower baseline TCR diversity than healthy donors, and relapsed/refractory patients were reported to have lower baseline TCR diversity still.

In light of the paper, this sample's time point label describes: newly diagnosed, previously untreated cHL patient sample. PBMCs from patients with newly diagnosed, previously untreated classical Hodgkin lymphoma were sequenced as a comparison group for the relapsed/refractory trial patients. Peripheral blood was collected in 8 mL Vacutainer Cell Preparation Tubes, from which PBMCs were isolated by centrifugation and then cryopreserved. The receptor chain draws on TRBV11-2 and TRBJ2-7; TRBD1 could be the D gene, as 6 bases match. Sequencing used peripheral blood mononuclear cells (PBMCs). The TCR comes from a human donor with classical Hodgkin lymphoma. The DNA sequence is given as TGTGCCAGCAGCTTCCAGGGGGAGCAGTACTTC. This yields the protein CASSFQGEQYF.